The 10 T cell receptor beta chains presented below share a single source sample, sequenced in a study of response to subunit inactivated influenza vaccine. One entry per CDR3 protein results from TCRdb running MiXCR on the RT-PCR reads. The sample records about 620,000 distinct CDR3 sequences, 10% to 12% being singletons. The sample was also reused in another study, on T cells expressing NK-cell markers. This second report adds: For TCR beta, cDNA was produced by 5'RACE template switching with UMIs.

This sample comprised PBMCs from blood, obtained on the day of vaccination. These receptors came from a man between 45 and 60 years old who received an inactivated influenza vaccine.

The chain recombines TRBV4-3 with TRBJ2-3, with a possible D match to TRBD1 (7 bases). Deletions cut 4 bases from V and 5 bases from J, with 10 bases between. Germline-derived CDR1 and CDR2 are LGHNA and YSLEER. The CDR3 consists of 13 residues. The CDR3 protein is CASSRGTEDTQYF. The CDR3 DNA reads as TGCGCCAGCAGCCGCGGGACAGAAGATACGCAGTATTTT.

This clonotype has only a few counts. The rearrangement uses TRBV6-2 or TRBV6-3 and TRBJ2-7; no firm D call. CDR1 MNHEY and CDR2 SVGEGT come from the germline V gene. Between the trimmed V and J ends, which lost 0 bases and 4 bases, there was a span of 10 bases. CDR3 size: 14 residues. The CDR3 is CASSYSTQKYEQYF. DNA of the CDR3: TGTGCCAGCAGTTACTCGACGCAGAAGTACGAGCAGTACTTC.

The chain carries TRBV9 and TRBJ2-7; D uncertain. Trimming stripped 0 bases from V and 6 bases from J, with 16 bases between. Germline CDR1 is SGDLS and CDR2 is YYNGEE. This CDR3 is 15 amino acids long. The CDR3 spells CASSVAGSGFAEQYF. The CDR3 nucleotides are TGTGCCAGCAGCGTAGCAGGTAGTGGGTTTGCCGAGCAGTACTTC.

This chain links TRBV4-3 with TRBJ2-3; TRBD2 matches 13 bases. This CDR3 has 17 residues. Germline V CDR1 and CDR2: LGHNA, YSLEER. Trimming removed 3 bases from V and 4 bases from J; junction bases left unmatched: 7. This CDR3 reads CASSQRTSGGFADTQYF. The CDR3 bases are TGCGCCAGCAGCCAGCGGACTAGCGGGGGATTTGCAGATACGCAGTATTTT.

There are many counts of this clonotype. This sequence joins TRBV12-3 or TRBV12-4 and TRBJ2-3; 9 nucleotides align to TRBD2. The CDR3 sequence is 16 residues long. V gave up 11 bases and J gave up 10 bases; unmatched junction bases: 22. The CDR3 is CASGASLAGHGGAQYF. In DNA form, the CDR3 reads TGTGCCTCCGGAGCATCACTAGCGGGCCATGGAGGTGCGCAGTATTTT.

The CDR3 is CASSNQLAPEQFF. CDR3 DNA: TGTGCCAGCAGTAACCAACTAGCGCCTGAGCAGTTCTTC. The V call is TRBV28, the J call TRBJ2-1; 7 nucleotides align to TRBD2. In germline, CDR1 is MDHEN, CDR2 SYDVKM. The trim removed 5 bases at V and 9 bases at J, leaving 7 bases unmatched. This CDR3 is 13 amino acids long.

This clonotype was picked up many times. The chain is built from TRBV7-8 and TRBJ2-7; D is undetermined. Germline V gene lookup returns CDR1 SGHVS and CDR2 FQNEAQ. This CDR3 is 14 amino acids long. The V end was cut by 3 bases, the J end by 3 bases, with 12 bases between. CDR3 in DNA: TGTGCCAGCAGCTTGTCAAAGGGTGGCTACGAGCAGTACTTC. This gives the protein CASSLSKGGYEQYF.

This chain uses TRBV12-3 or TRBV12-4 with TRBJ2-5; 9 bases agree with TRBD1. The V segment lost 6 bases and the J segment 1 base; nucleotides outside the gene matches: 6. The CDR3 has 15 residues. CDR3 sequence: CASRIRDRAQETQYF. The CDR3 nucleotides are TGTGCCAGCAGAATCCGGGACAGGGCCCAAGAGACCCAGTACTTC.

The rearrangement joins TRBV9 to TRBJ2-5, with 8 bases lining up with TRBD2. Germline V gene data show CDR1 as SGDLS and CDR2 as YYNGEE. Trimming removed 2 bases from V and 5 bases from J; junction bases left unmatched: 5. CDR3 length: 14 residues. DNA for the CDR3: TGTGCCAGCAGCGTCGGAATAGCGGGGGAGACCCAGTACTTC. Its translation is CASSVGIAGETQYF.

This clonotype was detected a few times. The J gene is TRBJ2-1, the V gene TRBV25-1; 15 nucleotides line up with TRBD2. This CDR3 contains 16 residues. V was clipped by 6 bases and J by 7 bases; unmatched bases: 7. CDR1 MGHDK and CDR2 SYGVNS come from the germline V gene. The chain's CDR3 is CASRQPGTSGRNEQFF. The DNA for the CDR3 is TGTGCCAGCAGGCAACCCGGGACTAGCGGGAGGAATGAGCAGTTCTTC.